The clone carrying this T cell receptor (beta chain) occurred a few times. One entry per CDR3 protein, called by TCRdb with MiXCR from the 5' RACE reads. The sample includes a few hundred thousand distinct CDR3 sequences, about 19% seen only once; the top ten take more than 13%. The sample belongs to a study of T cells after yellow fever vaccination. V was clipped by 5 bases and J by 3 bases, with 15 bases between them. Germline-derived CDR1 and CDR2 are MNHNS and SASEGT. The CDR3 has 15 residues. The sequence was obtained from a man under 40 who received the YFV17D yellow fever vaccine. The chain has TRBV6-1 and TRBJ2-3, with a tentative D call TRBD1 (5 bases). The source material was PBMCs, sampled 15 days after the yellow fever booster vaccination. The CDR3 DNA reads TGTGCCAGCAGTCCCGCGGCTTCAGGGACAGATACGCAGTATTTT. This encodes CASSPAASGTDTQYF.